This T cell receptor (beta chain) was sequenced during a study of cytomegalovirus exposure and HLA in healthy donors. PCR used 60 Vbeta primers and 13 Jbeta primers. Libraries were prepared by immunoSEQ multiplex PCR; TCRdb keeps only in-frame clonotypes and omits some of them. The repertoire consists of roughly 120,000 clones, with about 80% occurring once and the leading ten covering 2% to 2.5%. J was trimmed by 4 bases and V by 1 base; bases with no gene match: 5. CDR1 is SGHVS, CDR2 FQNEAQ, per germline. CDR3 length equals 17 residues. The receptor was derived from a man in his late teens or twenties in good health and CMV-seronegative. Sequenced sample: PBMCs. V is TRBV7-8 and J is TRBJ2-5; TRBD2 agrees at 14 bases. The CDR3 loop is CASSLVGTSGGGETQYF. The CDR3 DNA sequence: TGTGCCAGCAGCTTAGTCGGGACTAGCGGGGGAGGAGAGACCCAGTACTTC.